These T cell receptor beta chains were read from a single sample in a study of shared clonotypes between healthy human individuals. Using immunoSEQ multiplex PCR, the repertoire was profiled, and TCRdb retains in-frame clones only, with some absent. The sample lists under 600,000 clones; around 80% were seen once. What was sequenced was PBMCs. These receptors originate from a woman between 35 and 50 years old in good health. Some clones in this sample may be carry-over from other donors' samples. CDR3s leave out the opening cysteine and the closing phenylalanine or tryptophan.

J: TRBJ2-5
V: TRBV28
CDR3: ASKVGGLPTDRLWVSQETQY

J: TRBJ1-1
V: TRBV28
CDR3: AYTPRGKMNTEAF

J: TRBJ1-1
V: TRBV30
CDR3: AWSVPNPQAF

J: TRBJ2-3
V: TRBV5-1
CDR3: ASSYTSSSTDTQY

J: TRBJ2-5
V: TRBV29-1
CDR3: SVEDLGGAETQY

J: TRBJ1-2
V: TRBV7-9
CDR3: ASSLGMPNYGYT

J: TRBJ2-3
V: TRBV5-1
CDR3: ASSQGLRGADTQY

J: TRBJ2-1
V: TRBV11-3
CDR3: ASAHEQF

J: TRBJ2-7
V: TRBV5-4
CDR3: ASSVPGQYEQY

J: TRBJ2-7
V: TRBV9
CDR3: ASSVALGQVYEQY

J: TRBJ2-4
V: TRBV11-2
CDR3: ASSLDSGAQNIQY

J: TRBJ1-5
V: TRBV5-1
CDR3: ASSWTGGNQPQH

J: TRBJ2-7
V: TRBV28
CDR3: ASSIRDRNSEQY

J: TRBJ2-1
V: TRBV15
CDR3: ATSRGGLAGYEQF

J: TRBJ1-1
V: TRBV7-9
CDR3: ASSLVDPVNTEAF

J: TRBJ2-1
V: TRBV19
CDR3: ASSPWTGSYNEQF

J: TRBJ2-1
V: TRBV25-1
CDR3: ASTGSGGLYNEQF

J: TRBJ2-7
V: TRBV11-2
CDR3: ASSLGVLGLGYEQY

J: TRBJ1-4
V: TRBV28
CDR3: ASSSPTGGSEKLF

J: TRBJ1-2
V: TRBV28
CDR3: ASRSGGFDRGQWGYT

J: TRBJ1-3
V: TRBV30
CDR3: ARGGLSGNTIY

J: TRBJ1-6
V: TRBV2
CDR3: ARATDPNSPLH

J: TRBJ2-1
V: TRBV19
CDR3: ASSMLARRGLAGEQF

J: TRBJ2-4
V: TRBV13
CDR3: ASSQNWPFKNIQY

J: TRBJ2-2
V: TRBV19
CDR3: ASSIGVRGELF

J: TRBJ2-1
V: TRBV19
CDR3: ASSTNDRVRRGAF

J: TRBJ1-4
V: TRBV6-5
CDR3: ASSSTGTGLEKLF

J: TRBJ2-5
V: TRBV11-2
CDR3: ASSLDGQGRETQY

J: TRBJ2-7
V: TRBV5-4
CDR3: ASSLVGSSEQY

J: TRBJ2-7
V: TRBV18
CDR3: ASSPVAGAPLPGEQY

J: TRBJ1-1
V: TRBV25-1
CDR3: ASSEGARAGLSAF

J: TRBJ2-1
V: TRBV9
CDR3: ASSKTTSRDEQF

J: TRBJ2-3
V: TRBV28
CDR3: ASSLQGDTQY

J: TRBJ2-7
V: TRBV30
CDR3: AWSRGVAYEQY

J: TRBJ2-1
V: TRBV4-1
CDR3: ASSQIGRGLGNEQF

J: TRBJ2-3
V: TRBV27
CDR3: ASSPGQGTDTQY

J: TRBJ2-5
V: TRBV28
CDR3: ASSLPTSGSRETQY

J: TRBJ2-1
V: TRBV9
CDR3: ASSGLAAYNEQF

J: TRBJ2-4
V: TRBV6-1
CDR3: ASRDYKNIQY

J: TRBJ2-5
V: TRBV30
CDR3: AWSVDETQY

J: TRBJ2-1
V: TRBV5-1
CDR3: ASSRGLADSSYNEQF

J: TRBJ2-1
V: TRBV7-2
CDR3: ASRLSSGSQNEQF

J: TRBJ2-3
V: TRBV9
CDR3: ASSVGGSGRALGTDTQY

J: TRBJ1-2
V: TRBV2
CDR3: AGGGHYGYT

J: TRBJ2-7
V: TRBV7-2
CDR3: ASSSRLGLTYEQY

J: TRBJ2-6
V: TRBV11-3
CDR3: ASSPPTGSDGANVLT